The source of this TCR beta chain is a study of blood T cell repertoires in COVID-19. At the level of the study: PBMCs, B-cell-depleted T cells, or T cells were the source of the cDNA or gDNA that made up the material.

Method: immunoSEQ multiplex PCR; TCRdb's copy keeps in-frame clones and lacks some. The data show 95,000 to 150,000 clones, roughly 89% seen once. V was clipped by 3 bases and J by 4 bases, with 14 bases between them. Germline CDR1 SGHNT, CDR2 YYREEE (reference sequence). The CDR3 is 14 residues long. This sequence originates from a young woman who had recovered from COVID-19. The source material was PBMCs or T cells enriched from blood (not recorded which). This rearrangement joins TRBV5-4 to TRBJ2-7; TRBD2 is a possible D gene (6 bases). The CDR3 DNA reads as TGTGCCAGCAGCTCGGAGGGAGGTATATACGAGCAGTACTTC. Its protein product is CASSSEGGIYEQYF.